A single sample gave rise to the 22 T cell receptor beta chains below, sequenced in a study of shared clonotypes between healthy human individuals. Sequenced by immunoSEQ multiplex PCR; TCRdb stores in-frame clones only, minus some. The sample has 600,000 to 750,000 clones, less than 80% seen once. The sample comprised memory CD4+ T cells sorted from blood. Subset defined: CD45RA-negative fraction. These receptors all come from a woman under 40 in good health.

There are a few counts of this clone. This chain connects TRBV25-1 to TRBJ1-5, with TRBD1 as a possible D gene (6 bases). Germline CDR1 and CDR2: MGHDK and SYGVNS. Trimming shortened V by 4 bases and J by 0 bases, and 16 bases separated the two germline ends. The CDR3 is 17 amino acids. The DNA for the CDR3 is TGTGCCAGCAGTGGGGGTGGGGGCTTGTATAGCAATCAGCCCCAGCATTTT. As protein: CASSGGGGLYSNQPQHF.

This clone appeared once. The chain is built from TRBV5-1 and TRBJ1-2, with TRBD1 as a possible D gene (5 bases). The germline CDR1 and CDR2 sequences are SGHRS and YFSETQ. This CDR3 has 15 amino acids. The ends were cut back, 4 bases at V and 0 bases at J, with 13 bases in the middle. In DNA form, the CDR3 reads TGCGCCAGCAGCCCCCAGGGCGACCCTAACTATGGCTACACCTTC. Translating gives CASSPQGDPNYGYTF.

This CDR3 is CASSPDRLGYEQYF. The CDR3 DNA reads as TGTGCCAGCAGCCCCGACAGGCTGGGATACGAGCAGTACTTC. The chain employs TRBV7-6 and TRBJ2-7; possibly TRBD1 for D (6 bases). CDR3 size: 14 residues. Trimming took off 5 bases at V and 4 bases at J, with 15 bases between the two ends. Germline loops: CDR1 SGHVS, CDR2 FNYEAQ. The entire variable domain, with the rest obtained from reference TRBV7-6 and TRBJ2-7, is as follows: GAGVSQSPRYKVTKRGQDVALRCDPISGHVSLYWYRQALGQGPEFLTYFNYEAQQDKSGLPNDRFSAERPEGSISTLTIQRTEQRDSAMYRCASSPDRLGYEQYFGPGTRLTVT.

The chain uses TRBV9 and TRBJ2-2, with 11 bases lining up with TRBD2. V trimming: 1 base; J trimming: 7 bases; junction bases outside the gene matches: 3. Germline V gives CDR1 SGDLS, CDR2 YYNGEE. This CDR3 contains 15 residues. CDR3 in DNA: TGTGCCAGCAGCGTATCACTAGCGGGAGTCGGGGAGCTGTTTTTT. It encodes CASSVSLAGVGELFF.

The chain joins TRBV27 to TRBJ2-2, with D perhaps being TRBD1 or TRBD2 (6 bases each). The CDR3 runs 15 residues. Germline V gene data show CDR1 as MNHEY and CDR2 as SMNVEV (reference sequence). V dropped 7 bases and J dropped 2 bases, with 14 bases sitting between them. The CDR3 reads CASNLEGGNTGELFF. The CDR3 bases are TGTGCCAGCAACCTTGAGGGGGGCAACACCGGGGAGCTGTTTTTT.

About this clone itself: The sample holds other DNA sequences that translate to the same CDR3. V usage is TRBV6-1 and J usage is TRBJ1-5; tentative D call: TRBD1 (5 bases). The CDR3 contains 14 residues. V lost 2 bases and J 7 bases, leaving 12 bases between the germline ends. Looked up from germline, CDR1 is MNHNS and CDR2 is SASEGT. CDR3 DNA: TGTGCCAGCAGTGAATCGGGGGGTAGCCAGCCCCAGCATTTT. The encoded protein is CASSESGGSQPQHF.

Regarding this clone: The sample holds other DNA sequences that translate to the same CDR3. The chain combines TRBV5-1 with TRBJ2-1; D uncertain. Trimming stripped 0 bases from V and 4 bases from J, with 11 bases between. CDR3 length: 15 residues. Per germline, CDR1 SGHRS and CDR2 YFSETQ. In nucleotides, the CDR3 is TGCGCCAGCAGCTTGGATTCCTTGGGGTACAATGAGCAGTTCTTC. Encoded protein: CASSLDSLGYNEQFF.

V usage is TRBV29-1 and J usage is TRBJ2-4, with 10 bases identical to TRBD1. CDR3 size: 15 residues. Germline V gene lookup returns CDR1 SQVTM and CDR2 ANQGSEA. Trimming cost V 8 bases and J 1 base; bases outside gene matches: 8. Written as DNA, the CDR3 is TGCAGCTCCTCCGGGACAGGGGCCGCCAAAAACATTCAGTACTTC. Encoded protein: CSSSGTGAAKNIQYF.

The chain has TRBV19 and TRBJ2-3, with a weak D call TRBD2 (5 bases). V was cut by 3 bases and J by 2 bases, with 15 bases left in between. Germline CDR1 and CDR2: LNHDA and SQIVND (reference sequence). The CDR3 sequence is 16 residues long. The CDR3 region is CASSIGPGSPTDTQYF. CDR3 DNA sequence: TGTGCCAGTAGTATTGGTCCGGGGTCCCCCACAGATACGCAGTATTTT.

The V call is TRBV7-3, the J call TRBJ2-3, with a weak D call TRBD2 (5 bases). Between the trimmed V and J ends, which lost 0 bases and 10 bases, there was a span of 11 bases. CDR3 size: 13 residues. Germline CDR1 reads SGHTA; CDR2 reads FQGTGA. This CDR3 is CASSLTPLEAQYF. CDR3 nucleotide sequence: TGTGCCAGCAGCTTAACCCCACTAGAGGCGCAGTATTTT.

This clone has a handful of counts. The V call is TRBV9, the J call TRBJ1-4; TRBD1 matches at 9 bases. Losses at the gene ends were 0 bases for V and 5 bases for J; bases not matched to a gene: 2. This CDR3 has 15 amino acids. Germline lookup yields CDR1 SGDLS and CDR2 YYNGEE. CDR3 bases: TGTGCCAGCAGCGTAGGGACAGGGGAGAATGAAAAACTGTTTTTT. Translating gives CASSVGTGENEKLFF.

The chain recombines TRBV2 with TRBJ2-1; a weak D match, TRBD2 (6 bases). Trimming stripped 8 bases from V and 8 bases from J, with 16 bases between. The CDR3 spans 13 residues. CDR1 and CDR2 (germline): SNHLY, FYNNEI. The CDR3 reads CASLKGLFYEQFF. The CDR3 DNA reads as TGTGCCAGCCTGAAGGGACTGTTTTATGAGCAGTTCTTC.

The chain recombines TRBV7-6 with TRBJ2-1; D not certain. The germline gives CDR1 SGHVS, CDR2 FNYEAQ. This CDR3 has 15 residues. The V end was cut by 5 bases, the J end by 6 bases, with 17 bases between. The CDR3 loop is CASSASTSPGNEQFF. The CDR3, as DNA: TGTGCCAGCAGCGCTAGTACGTCTCCCGGCAATGAGCAGTTCTTC.

This clone was recorded once. V is TRBV10-2 and J is TRBJ1-5; perhaps TRBD1 as D (6 bases). The germline V and J ends were trimmed by 5 bases and 4 bases, with 9 bases remaining between them. The CDR3 is 13 residues long. Germline lookup yields CDR1 WSHSY and CDR2 SAAADI. The CDR3 nucleotides are TGCGCCAGCAGTTACAGGGATAATCAGCCCCAGCATTTT. Translating gives CASSYRDNQPQHF.

The V and J genes are TRBV28 and TRBJ2-7; possibly TRBD2 for D (5 bases). There are 15 residues in the CDR3. Trimming took off 3 bases at V and 5 bases at J, with 17 bases between the two ends. Germline V gene data show CDR1 as MDHEN and CDR2 as SYDVKM. The CDR3 sequence: CASSFSYRRGNEQYF. The CDR3 region has the DNA TGTGCCAGCAGTTTTTCGTATCGTCGAGGGAACGAGCAGTACTTC.

This clone occurred a few times. V is TRBV19 and J is TRBJ2-3; perhaps D is TRBD1 or TRBD2 (5 bases each). The V gene's germline CDR1 is LNHDA and CDR2 SQIVND (reference sequence). The germline V and J ends were trimmed by 9 bases and 0 bases, with 10 bases remaining between them. The CDR3 is 13 amino acids. The CDR3 is CASLRDSTDTQYF. CDR3 DNA: TGTGCCAGCCTCCGGGACAGCACAGATACGCAGTATTTT.

This chain joins TRBV30 and TRBJ2-7; maybe TRBD1 (5 bases). Germline values: CDR1 GTSNPN, CDR2 SVGIG (reference sequence). The CDR3 contains 11 residues. The CDR3 DNA follows: TGTGCTGCCAGGGTCGCCTACGAGCAGTACTTC. It translates to CAARVAYEQYF.

The gene calls are TRBV12-5 and TRBJ2-1; D gene ambiguous. This CDR3 is built from 14 residues. The ends were cut back, 2 bases at V and 4 bases at J, with 9 bases in the middle. Germline V CDR1 and CDR2: LGHNT, FRNRAP. The CDR3 region is CASGLSTIYNEQFF. In nucleotides, the CDR3 is TGTGCTAGTGGTTTGTCGACAATTTACAATGAGCAGTTCTTC.

The chain carries TRBV5-1 and TRBJ2-5; 11 positions match TRBD2. The germline V gene has CDR1 SGHRS and CDR2 YFSETQ. The CDR3 is 17 amino acids. V shed 0 bases, J shed 5 bases, and the junction held 9 bases outside the gene matches. CDR3 in amino acids: CASSLAGVAGGRETQYF. The CDR3 bases are TGCGCCAGCAGCTTGGCCGGAGTAGCGGGAGGGAGGGAGACCCAGTACTTC.

This rearrangement joins TRBV6-1 to TRBJ2-7; 8 positions agree with TRBD1. CDR3 length equals 14 residues. In germline, CDR1 is MNHNS, CDR2 SASEGT. The ends lost 4 bases at V and 1 base at J; junction bases unmatched: 3. CDR3: CASSADRESYEQYF. CDR3 nucleotide sequence: TGTGCCAGCAGTGCGGACAGGGAGTCCTACGAGCAGTACTTC.

The table lists this clone with a count of one. CDR3 bases: TGCGCCAGCAGAGCCGGGACAGGGGATGGTTGGACTGAAGCTTTCTTT. Residues: CASRAGTGDGWTEAFF. The rearrangement links TRBV5-1 to TRBJ1-1; TRBD1 agrees at 10 bases. The length of the CDR3 is 16 residues. In germline, CDR1 is SGHRS, CDR2 YFSETQ. V shed 5 bases, J shed 5 bases, and the junction held 12 bases outside the gene matches.

The chain combines TRBV6-5 with TRBJ1-1; D perhaps matches TRBD1 (6 bases). This CDR3 is 14 amino acids long. Trimming left V 6 bases short and J 1 base short, with 12 bases between. Germline values: CDR1 MNHEY, CDR2 SVGAGI. CDR3 DNA sequence: TGTGCCAGCAGCCCCTTGACAGGGAACACTGAAGCTTTCTTT. Its protein product is CASSPLTGNTEAFF.